The sequence of this T cell receptor beta chain was determined in a study of cytomegalovirus exposure and HLA in healthy donors. The CDR3 totals 16 residues. Germline assignment: CDR1 SGDLS and CDR2 YYNGEE. V dropped 4 bases and J dropped 6; count of bases not matched to a gene: 13. Notes on the study in general: Specificity of a few CMV-associated chains for CMV antigens was verified in vitro.

Profiling relied on immunoSEQ multiplex PCR, and the TCRdb table lists in-frame clones only, not all of them. The sample records under 95,000 clones, roughly 88% being singletons. Remarks on this clone: Its antigen is currently unknown.

The chain employs TRBV9 and TRBJ2-1; 7 bases are a match to TRBD1. Material for sequencing was PBMCs. This TCR was recovered from a man aged 25 to 45 in good health and CMV-seronegative. CDR3 protein: CASSPQRQGKGNEQFF. The CDR3 nucleotides read TGTGCCAGCAGCCCTCAGAGACAGGGCAAGGGCAATGAGCAGTTCTTC.